This TCR beta chain emerged from a study of shared clonotypes between healthy human individuals. Study at large: Each donor's CD8 memory used one plate, CD8 naive two, each CD4 subset three.

This clone showed up just a few times. The target antigen is unknown. The germline V gene has CDR1 MNHNS and CDR2 SASEGT. The V gene lost 7 bases and the J gene lost 3 bases, with 16 bases spanning the gap. This CDR3 has 14 amino acids. Sequencing was performed with immunoSEQ multiplex PCR; in TCRdb, only in-frame clones are kept and a portion is missing. The sample carries 550,000 to 850,000 clones, 74% recorded once. Findings and limits, study-wide: The sharing of approximately 4.6% of naive CD4 clonotypes was seen across a handful of donors. Deeper or shallower sequencing was expected to change how clonotypes are shared among donors.

The V and J genes are TRBV6-1 and TRBJ2-7; perhaps TRBD2 as D (5 bases). The sequenced material came from memory CD4+ T cells sorted from blood. The subset denotes: CD45RA-negative fraction. The sequence derives from a woman younger than 45 in good health. The CDR3 here is CASTRLAVNYEQYF. CDR3 DNA: TGTGCCAGCACTAGGCTAGCAGTTAACTACGAGCAGTACTTC.